This T cell receptor beta chain was documented in a study of blood T cells in healthy people across ages. Trimming removed 9 bases at V and 3 bases at J, with 12 bases between. Looked up from germline, CDR1 is SGHDN and CDR2 is FVKESK. CDR3 size: 14 residues. About this clonotype: Its antigen is undetermined.

Each donor had approximately 10 milliliters of peripheral blood drawn. Isolation yielded PBMCs, at least 7 million per sample, in every case. Per sample, at least 5 micrograms of total RNA were extracted. Primed by a sample-barcoded 5' primer and a J-beta primer mix, a second PCR proceeded for 7 to 11 cycles. TCRdb processed the 5' RACE reads anew with MiXCR; each CDR3 protein has one entry. The table lists approximately 670,000 distinct CDR3 sequences, around 41% of them singletons. The study's findings and limits: For the donors, CMV status was unknown and possibly confounded expanded clonotype changes.

Sequenced material: blood. The chain employs TRBV14 and TRBJ2-6; D is undetermined. The sequence derives from a man aged 80 or over in good health. The CDR3 bases are TGTGCCAGTTGGCGGCGCGGTGGGGCCAACGTCCTGACTTTC. Amino acids: CASWRRGGANVLTF.